This entry lists 11 T cell receptor beta chains sequenced from one sample in a study of regulatory T cells in long-lasting Graves disease. Time point noted: newly diagnosed GD, antithyroid drugs for less than 3 months. Preparation of the TCR library used RNA extracted from PBMCs. Building of the TCR beta libraries involved iRepertoire HTBI primers and Arm-PCR of CDR3 regions. One entry per CDR3 protein results from TCRdb running MiXCR on the multiplex PCR reads. The sample lists roughly 350,000 distinct CDR3 sequences, 15% to 20% occurring once. These sequences were also reported in another study, on T cells in Graves' hyperthyroidism and ophthalmopathy.

The sample here was peripheral blood mononuclear cells (PBMCs), taken at new diagnosis, from a patient treated with antithyroid drugs. These receptors were collected from a woman between 18 and 30 years old with Graves disease.

The table lists this clonotype with many counts. This sequence joins TRBV7-8 and TRBJ2-7; D uncertain. The CDR3 has 15 residues. The V end was cut by 4 bases, the J end by 2 bases, with 15 bases between. The germline CDR1 and CDR2 sequences are SGHVS and FQNEAQ. CDR3 DNA: TGTGCCAGCAGCTCCGGACGGTCTACGGCCTACGAGCAGTACTTC. This codes for CASSSGRSTAYEQYF.

This clonotype was counted ten times or more. The chain links TRBV2 to TRBJ1-1; TRBD1 might be the D (5 bases). CDR3 size: 14 residues. V was clipped by 6 bases and J by 3 bases, with 14 bases between them. The germline V gene has CDR1 SNHLY and CDR2 FYNNEI. The CDR3 reads CASRLGPIDTEAFF. The CDR3 DNA reads as TGTGCCAGCAGGTTGGGACCGATCGACACTGAAGCTTTCTTT.

Notes on this clonotype: One end of the junction varies from germline; a read error may be responsible. The chain couples TRBV3-1 to TRBJ1-2, with 7 bases aligning to TRBD1. CDR3 size: 16 residues. Germline loops: CDR1 LGHDT, CDR2 YNNKEL (reference sequence). The CDR3 region is CASSQRDRRGNYGHTF. The CDR3 DNA is TGTGCCAGCAGCCAGCGGGACAGAAGAGGTAACTATGGCCACACCTTC.

This clonotype was seen repeatedly, ten times or more. The chain links TRBV11-3 to TRBJ2-3; D is perhaps TRBD2 (5 bases). V lost 1 base to trimming and J lost 4 bases, with 6 bases between them. Germline V CDR1 and CDR2: SGHNT, YENEEA. There are 13 residues in the CDR3. Here the CDR3 DNA reads TGTGCCAGCAGCTTAGGACTACCAGATACGCAGTATTTT. Translation: CASSLGLPDTQYF.

This clonotype was seen repeatedly, ten times or more. V usage is TRBV28 and J usage is TRBJ2-7; 8 bases agree with TRBD2. J was trimmed by 4 bases and V by 3 bases; bases with no gene match: 5. CDR3 length: 14 residues. The germline gives CDR1 MDHEN, CDR2 SYDVKM. In DNA, the CDR3 is TGTGCCAGCAGTTTCAGCGGGGGCAATTACGAGCAGTACTTC. This gives the protein CASSFSGGNYEQYF.

The sample holds many counts of this clonotype. V gene TRBV6-1 combines with J gene TRBJ2-7; D gene uncertain. Germline V gene sequence: CDR1 MNHNS, CDR2 SASEGT. Trimming took off 0 bases at V and 3 bases at J, with 15 bases between the two ends. The CDR3 extends over 16 amino acids. CDR3 nucleotides: TGTGCCAGCAGTGAAGCACGATCCCAGCTCTTCTACGAGCAGTACTTC. It encodes CASSEARSQLFYEQYF.

The CDR3 coding sequence is TGCAGTGCTAGTTTTAGCGGGAGGCAGTGGTCCTACAATGAGCAGTTCTTC. It codes for CSASFSGRQWSYNEQFF. The rearrangement links TRBV20-1 to TRBJ2-1; 10 positions match TRBD2. The CDR3 is made up of 17 amino acids. Trimming at V came to 3 bases and at J to 1 base, leaving 9 bases not matched to a gene. Germline-derived CDR1 and CDR2 are DFQATT and SNEGSKA (reference sequence).

This chain links TRBV5-1 with TRBJ2-7; TRBD2 matches 11 bases. With V trimmed by 0 bases and J by 6 bases, 8 bases remained unmatched. The length of the CDR3 is 16 residues. Germline V gives CDR1 SGHRS, CDR2 YFSETQ. In nucleotides, the CDR3 is TGCGCCAGCAGCTTGGGTAGCGGGGGGGCCCCTCGCGAGCAGTACTTC. Translation gives CASSLGSGGAPREQYF.

This clonotype was counted many times. The chain links TRBV13 to TRBJ2-1, with D tentatively TRBD2 (6 bases). Germline CDR1 and CDR2: PRHDT and FYEKMQ (reference sequence). CDR3 size: 15 residues. V was trimmed by 2 bases and J by 4 bases, leaving 12 bases between them. The CDR3 coding sequence is TGTGCCAGCAGCTTATCGAGCGGGTTGTACAATGAGCAGTTCTTC. This encodes CASSLSSGLYNEQFF.

At least ten counts were recorded for this clonotype. The chain combines TRBV29-1 with TRBJ1-2; D not certain. CDR1 and CDR2 (germline): SQVTM, ANQGSEA. The CDR3 consists of 14 residues. V shed 4 bases and J shed 0 bases, with 12 bases lying between them. The CDR3 spells CSVVVGETNYGYTF. CDR3 coding DNA: TGCAGCGTTGTAGTCGGTGAGACTAACTATGGCTACACCTTC.

This clonotype occurred many times. The genes are TRBV12-3 or TRBV12-4 and TRBJ2-1, with D hard to call. The CDR3 totals 15 residues. V was clipped by 1 base and J by 5 bases, with 12 bases between them. The CDR3 bases are TGTGCCAGCAGTTTAGGGGCCCAGATCAACAATGAGCAGTTCTTC. Residues: CASSLGAQINNEQFF.